A single sample is the source of the 28 T cell receptor beta chains below, sequenced in a study of T cell clonality in common variable immunodeficiency (dated by TCRdb to the mid-2010s). The paper as a whole reports these results and caveats: CVID TCRbeta sequences reportedly showed fewer deletions and N-nucleotide insertions and lacked highly modified clones with 13 or more V deletions.

Which antigens these TCRs recognize remains unknown. Libraries were prepared through the immunoSEQ multiplex PCR assay. TCRdb mirrors the immuneACCESS table, restricted to in-frame sequences. Some clones are absent from its copies; in checked studies, under half trace to an unresolved V gene, and the reason for the others is unknown. The table for this sample lists about 20,000 clones, none of them counted only once. Jointly, the top ten make up approximately 2.6% of the sample. Sequencing was done on a sample of peripheral blood mononuclear cells. All receptors come from a human donor with common variable immunodeficiency.

This clone appeared a few times. The sequenced CDR3 bases are TGTGCCAGCACCGGACAGACAAGTGAG. Its protein is CASTGQTSE. From start to end, the CDR3 is CASTGQTSEQFF. The chain recombines TRBV2 with TRBJ2-1; D possibly corresponds to TRBD1 (6 bases). Read sequence stops 3 residues before the CDR3 end, and the germline J gene provides the missing end. CDR1 and CDR2 (germline): SNHLY, FYNNEI. There are 12 residues in the CDR3. Trimming pared 7 bases from V and 9 bases from J, leaving 13 bases between.

Of note for this clone: The read gets to within 3 residues of the CDR3 end, and the germline J gene fills in the rest. This sequence joins TRBV18 and TRBJ2-1; 9 nucleotides align to TRBD1. Trimming cost V 3 bases and J 7 bases; bases outside gene matches: 7. CDR1 and CDR2 (germline): KGHSH, LQKENI. This CDR3 has 15 residues. CDR3 DNA (partial): TGTGCCAGCTCACCGATGACAGGGGGAGGAAATGAG. It codes for CASSPMTGGGNE. In full, the CDR3 reads CASSPMTGGGNEQFF.

This clone was detected a few times. The DNA ends 3 residues before the CDR3 does, and the rest of the CDR3 is filled in from the germline J gene. The chain carries TRBV6-2 or TRBV6-3 and TRBJ2-5; D not certain. This CDR3 is 15 amino acids long. Germline loops: CDR1 MNHEY, CDR2 SVGEGT. Trimming left V 4 bases short and J 2 bases short, with 14 bases between. The CDR3 DNA, read in part, is TGTGCCAGCAGTTTCTCCAGAATCGTACAAGAGACC. The encoded protein is CASSFSRIVQET. The whole CDR3 sequence reads CASSFSRIVQETQYF.

On this clone: The sequenced fragment ends 3 residues before the CDR3 boundary, so the rest is inferred from the germline J gene. The chain recombines TRBV7-9 with TRBJ1-1; weak D call: TRBD1 (5 bases). Trimming shortened V by 5 bases and J by 1 base, and 8 bases separated the two germline ends. The CDR3 contains 13 residues. Germline V gives CDR1 SEHNR, CDR2 FQNEAQ (reference sequence). CDR3 DNA, as far as it was read: TGTGCCAGCAGCCTAACAGGGAACACTGAA. This encodes CASSLTGNTE. The complete CDR3 reads CASSLTGNTEAFF. Complete variable domain (other parts from reference TRBV7-9 and TRBJ1-1): DTGVSQNPRHKITKRGQNVTFRCDPISEHNRLYWYRQTLGQGPEFLTYFQNEAQLEKSRLLSDRFSAERPKGSFSTLEIQRTEQGDSAMYLCASSLTGNTEAFFGQGTRLTVV.

The sample holds a few counts of this clone. The CDR3 end lies 3 residues beyond the end of the read and is filled in from the germline J gene. This chain connects TRBV19 to TRBJ2-5; TRBD1 matches at 9 bases. Germline CDR1 reads LNHDA; CDR2 reads SQIVND (reference sequence). The V segment lost 5 bases and the J segment 3 bases; nucleotides outside the gene matches: 1. This CDR3 is built from 13 residues. CDR3 DNA, as far as it was read: TGTGCCAGTAGTCGGACAGGGGAAGAGACC. Translated: CASSRTGEET. The entire CDR3 is CASSRTGEETQYF.

A few counts support this clone. The read gets to within 3 residues of the CDR3 end, and the germline J gene fills in the rest. V usage is TRBV7-9 and J usage is TRBJ1-2; no definite D call. Germline V gives CDR1 SEHNR, CDR2 FQNEAQ (reference sequence). The CDR3 covers 13 residues. V was cut by 5 bases and J by 4 bases, with 11 bases left in between. The CDR3 spells CASSHTESYGYTF. Partial CDR3 DNA: TGTGCCAGCAGCCATACAGAGTCCTATGGC.

The part of the CDR3 DNA that was read is TGTGCCAGCAGTGACGATTTATTCCGGGACAGGGGACGGGAGACC. This gives the protein CASSDDLFRDRGRET. The CDR3 as a whole reads CASSDDLFRDRGRETQYF. The rearrangement links TRBV6-4 to TRBJ2-5, with 10 bases matching TRBD1. The read terminates 3 residues before the CDR3 end, so the remaining end is supplied by the germline J gene. The CDR3 spans 18 residues. Germline CDR1 reads MRHNA; CDR2 reads SNTAGT. V lost 2 bases to trimming and J lost 5 bases; unmatched junction nucleotides: 14.

Note on this clone: With the read ending 3 residues before the CDR3 end, the germline J gene is used to fill in that end. The V gene is TRBV19, the J gene TRBJ1-5; the D gene is possibly TRBD1 (5 bases). The germline CDR1 and CDR2 sequences are LNHDA and SQIVND (reference sequence). Trimming pared 5 bases from V and 1 base from J, leaving 12 bases between. This CDR3 has 15 amino acids. The CDR3 here is CASSSRGVSNQPQHF. The CDR3 bases that were read are TGTGCCAGTAGTTCTCGGGGGGTGAGCAATCAGCCC. Using reference TRBV19 and TRBJ1-5 for the parts outside the CDR3, the full variable domain is DGGITQSPKYLFRKEGQNVTLSCEQNLNHDAMYWYRQDPGQGLRLIYYSQIVNDFQKGDIAEGYSVSREKKESFPLTVTSAQKNPTAFYLCASSSRGVSNQPQHFGDGTRLSIL.

Turning to this clone: The sequenced fragment ends 3 residues before the CDR3 boundary, so the rest is inferred from the germline J gene. The chain combines TRBV18 with TRBJ2-1; 9 nucleotides line up with TRBD2. Unmatched junction bases numbered 11, after V lost 1 base and J lost 4 bases. Germline CDR1 and CDR2: KGHSH and LQKENI. The length of the CDR3 is 18 residues. CDR3 DNA (partial): TGTGCCAGCTCACCACTTGCGTCGGGACTAGCTGGGTACAATGAG. The encoded protein is CASSPLASGLAGYNE. The entire CDR3 sequence reads CASSPLASGLAGYNEQFF. Full variable domain (remainder filled in from reference TRBV18 and TRBJ2-1): NAGVMQNPRHLVRRRGQEARLRCSPMKGHSHVYWYRQLPEEGLKFMVYLQKENIIDESGMPKERFSAEFPKEGPSILRIQQVVRGDSAAYFCASSPLASGLAGYNEQFFGPGTRLTVL.

This CDR3 is CASNIQGARDTQYF. Incomplete CDR3 DNA: TGTGCCAGTAATATCCAGGGGGCGAGAGATACG. V gene TRBV19 combines with J gene TRBJ2-3; 8 bases align to TRBD1. The read finishes 3 residues shy of the CDR3 end, and the germline J gene is used to complete it. V dropped 7 bases and J dropped 5; count of bases not matched to a gene: 8. The CDR3 is made up of 14 amino acids. The germline CDR1 and CDR2 sequences are LNHDA and SQIVND (reference sequence).

In its sample, this clone was seen many times. The read finishes 3 residues shy of the CDR3 end, and the germline J gene is used to complete it. The V and J genes are TRBV20-1 and TRBJ2-3; TRBD1 aligns across 7 bases. Germline V gives CDR1 DFQATT, CDR2 SNEGSKA (reference sequence). J gave up 1 base and V 1 base, and 5 bases lay outside the gene matches. The CDR3 consists of 15 residues. CDR3 DNA (partial): TGCAGTGCTAGAGTGGCAGGGGGTGGCACAGATACG. Protein: CSARVAGGGTDT. The entire CDR3 is CSARVAGGGTDTQYF.

This clone was counted ten times or more. The CDR3 end is not reached by the read, which stops 3 residues before it; the germline J gene fills it in. V is TRBV6-4 and J is TRBJ2-1; no clear D gene. The V end was cut by 4 bases, the J end by 5 bases, with 9 bases between. The CDR3 runs to 13 residues. Per the germline V gene, CDR1 is MRHNA and CDR2 is SNTAGT. This CDR3 reads CASSANFHNEQFF. CDR3 bases read: TGTGCCAGCAGTGCAAACTTCCACAATGAG.

As regards this clone: Read data end 3 residues before the CDR3 end; the end is taken from the germline J gene. The rearrangement joins TRBV30 to TRBJ2-2; 11 positions agree with TRBD1. The CDR3 has 16 residues. The germline CDR1 and CDR2 sequences are GTSNPN and SVGIG (reference sequence). V lost 0 bases to trimming and J lost 3 bases; unmatched junction nucleotides: 3. The covered CDR3 bases are TGTGCCTGGAGTGTCGGACAGGGGGCATACACCGGGGAG. It translates to CAWSVGQGAYTGE. The whole CDR3 protein reads CAWSVGQGAYTGELFF.

Details on this clone: The read falls 3 residues short of the CDR3 end, and the missing part is taken from the germline J gene. The V call is TRBV30, the J call TRBJ1-1, with D tentatively TRBD1 (6 bases). Germline V gene data show CDR1 as GTSNPN and CDR2 as SVGIG (reference sequence). V gave up 0 bases and J gave up 5 bases, with 10 bases separating them. The CDR3 has 13 amino acids. The CDR3 loop reads CAWSVLGQTEAFF. CDR3 DNA, as far as it was read: TGTGCCTGGAGTGTACTCGGACAGACTGAA.

In regard to this clone: Coverage ceases 3 residues before the CDR3 finishes, and the germline J gene fills in the end. This chain uses TRBV7-7 with TRBJ2-2; 13 bases align to TRBD2. The germline V gene encodes CDR1 SSHAT and CDR2 FNYEAQ (reference sequence). The CDR3 is made up of 16 amino acids. The V and J ends lost 2 bases and 7 bases, in that order; junction bases with no gene match: 4. The sequenced part of the CDR3 DNA is TGTGCCAGCAGCTTAACTAGCGGGGGGGCAAGCGGGGAG. Protein: CASSLTSGGASGE. In full, the CDR3 reads CASSLTSGGASGELFF. The full variable domain, completed using reference TRBV7-7 and TRBJ2-2, is GAGVSQSPRYKVTKRGQDVTLRCDPISSHATLYWYQQALGQGPEFLTYFNYEAQPDKSGLPSDRFSAERPEGSISTLTIQRTEQRDSAMYRCASSLTSGGASGELFFGEGSRLTVL.

This clone was counted a few times. Read sequence stops 3 residues before the CDR3 end, and the germline J gene provides the missing end. The chain carries TRBV19 and TRBJ2-2; 8 bases agree with TRBD1. V lost 6 bases to trimming and J lost 6 bases; unmatched junction nucleotides: 6. This CDR3 spans 14 amino acids. From germline, CDR1 is LNHDA and CDR2 SQIVND (reference sequence). The sequenced part of the CDR3 DNA is TGTGCCAGTAGGAGGACAGGGCAGGCCGGGGAG. Translated: CASRRTGQAGE. The whole CDR3 protein is CASRRTGQAGELFF. Full variable domain (missing parts from reference TRBV19 and TRBJ2-2): DGGITQSPKYLFRKEGQNVTLSCEQNLNHDAMYWYRQDPGQGLRLIYYSQIVNDFQKGDIAEGYSVSREKKESFPLTVTSAQKNPTAFYLCASRRTGQAGELFFGEGSRLTVL.

As concerns this clone: The missing CDR3 end, 3 residues past where the read stops, is filled in from the germline J gene. The chain is built from TRBV6-2 or TRBV6-3 and TRBJ2-4; no clear D gene. This CDR3 is built from 16 residues. In germline, CDR1 is MNHEY, CDR2 SVGEGT. V lost 4 bases to trimming and J lost 0 bases, with 13 bases between them. Incomplete CDR3 DNA: TGTGCCAGCAGTTCTCGGGTTGATCAAGCCAAAAACATT. Its translation: CASSSRVDQAKNI. The complete CDR3 sequence is CASSSRVDQAKNIQYF.

This clone occurred a few times. The read terminates 3 residues ahead of where the CDR3 ends, so the germline J gene completes it. This chain joins TRBV20-1 and TRBJ1-1; a possible D gene is TRBD1 (5 bases). Germline CDR1 DFQATT, CDR2 SNEGSKA (reference sequence). With 6 bases removed from V and 0 bases from J, the gap between germline ends came to 11 bases. The CDR3 has 13 residues. This CDR3 reads CSASGPLNTEAFF. The CDR3 DNA, read in part, is TGCAGTGCATCAGGGCCCTTGAACACTGAA.

This clone was seen more than once but under ten times. The read halts 3 residues ahead of the CDR3 end, with the missing end drawn from the germline J gene. The chain recombines TRBV18 with TRBJ2-1; possible D gene TRBD2, 6 bases. The CDR3 is 16 residues long. V lost 0 bases and J 7 bases, leaving 16 bases between the germline ends. Germline V gene lookup returns CDR1 KGHSH and CDR2 LQKENI. CDR3 in amino acids: CASSPPEVAARNEQFF. The sequenced CDR3 bases are TGTGCCAGCTCACCACCCGAAGTAGCGGCTCGGAATGAG.

Notes on this clone: Coverage ceases 3 residues before the CDR3 finishes, and the germline J gene fills in the end. This chain connects TRBV19 to TRBJ2-7; 13 bases match TRBD2. Germline CDR1 LNHDA, CDR2 SQIVND (reference sequence). The J segment lost 4 bases and the V segment lost 5 bases, leaving 8 bases of the junction unmatched. The CDR3 sequence is 16 residues long. The chain's CDR3 is CASSPGGLAGFYEQYF. CDR3 DNA (partial): TGTGCCAGTAGTCCGGGGGGACTAGCGGGATTTTACGAG.

By proportion, this clone is medium-sized (0.01 to 0.1%). Sequencing ends 3 residues short of the CDR3 end; the germline J gene provides the rest. The chain joins TRBV6-2 or TRBV6-3 to TRBJ2-5; the match to TRBD1 covers 8 bases. The CDR3 contains 14 residues. Germline V gene lookup returns CDR1 MNHEY and CDR2 SVGEGT. The trim removed 5 bases at V and 5 bases at J, leaving 7 bases unmatched. The part of the CDR3 DNA that was read is TGTGCCAGCAGTCGCGGACAGGGTTGGGAGACC. Its protein product is CASSRGQGWET. The entire CDR3 protein reads CASSRGQGWETQYF.

A note on this clone: The missing CDR3 end, 3 residues past where the read stops, is filled in from the germline J gene. This chain connects TRBV6-2 or TRBV6-3 to TRBJ2-5; a weak D match, TRBD1 (5 bases). The length of the CDR3 is 13 residues. Trimming took 6 bases from V and 3 from J, leaving 11 bases between them. Germline-derived CDR1 and CDR2 are MNHEY and SVGEGT. CDR3 DNA (partial): TGTGCCAGCAGGGAGACAGTGAAAGAGACC. It is translated as CASRETVKET. The full CDR3 reads CASRETVKETQYF.

The table lists this clone with a few counts. The read finishes 3 residues shy of the CDR3 end, and the germline J gene is used to complete it. The chain links TRBV7-2 to TRBJ2-1; 15 bases line up with TRBD2. This CDR3 contains 15 residues. J lost 9 bases, V lost 4 bases, and 4 bases had no gene match. Germline CDR1 is SGHTA and CDR2 is FQGNSA. The CDR3 loop reads CASSSGLAGGGEQFF. The CDR3 DNA, read in part, is TGTGCCAGCAGCTCGGGACTAGCGGGGGGTGGTGAG.

In this sample, this clone turned up a few times. The DNA ends 3 residues before the CDR3 does, and the rest of the CDR3 is filled in from the germline J gene. The V gene is TRBV7-2, the J gene TRBJ1-1; possible D gene TRBD1, 6 bases. Trimming took off 5 bases at V and 4 bases at J, with 17 bases between the two ends. Germline lookup yields CDR1 SGHTA and CDR2 FQGNSA. The length of the CDR3 is 15 residues. The CDR3 region is CASSPATGLITEAFF. The covered CDR3 bases are TGTGCCAGCAGCCCCGCAACAGGGCTTATCACTGAA.

There are a few counts of this clone. Read sequence stops 3 residues before the CDR3 end, and the germline J gene provides the missing end. This chain links TRBV7-2 with TRBJ2-5; D is perhaps TRBD1 (6 bases). This CDR3 is 14 amino acids long. Trimming pared 3 bases from V and 7 bases from J, leaving 15 bases between. CDR1 is SGHTA and CDR2 is FQGNSA in the germline V gene. CDR3 bases read: TGTGCCAGCAGCTTCGGACAGACCCCGGGGACC. It codes for CASSFGQTPGT. In full, the CDR3 is CASSFGQTPGTQYF.

This clone was seen only a few times. The CDR3 end falls 3 residues outside the read, so it is completed with the germline J gene. This chain connects TRBV7-6 to TRBJ2-2; possibly TRBD1 for D (5 bases). The CDR3 spans 13 residues. Trimming stripped 6 bases from V and 6 bases from J, with 11 bases between. CDR1 and CDR2 from the germline V gene are SGHVS and FNYEAQ. The CDR3 spells CASSQQVPGELFF. The covered CDR3 bases are TGTGCCAGCAGTCAACAGGTCCCCGGGGAG. The variable domain in full, completed from reference TRBV7-6 and TRBJ2-2, reads GAGVSQSPRYKVTKRGQDVALRCDPISGHVSLYWYRQALGQGPEFLTYFNYEAQQDKSGLPNDRFSAERPEGSISTLTIQRTEQRDSAMYRCASSQQVPGELFFGEGSRLTVL.

On this clone: The CDR3 end falls 3 residues outside the read, so it is completed with the germline J gene. V gene TRBV30 combines with J gene TRBJ1-2, with 11 bases aligning to TRBD1. After removal of 8 bases from V and 4 bases from J, the junction contained 9 bases not matched to a gene. Germline CDR1 is GTSNPN and CDR2 is SVGIG (reference sequence). The CDR3 runs to 14 residues. The DNA read from the CDR3 is TGTGCCGTTTCCGGGACAGGGGGTTCCTATGGC. Its translation is CAVSGTGGSYG. The full-length CDR3 reads as CAVSGTGGSYGYTF. Drawing the rest from reference TRBV30 and TRBJ1-2, the complete variable domain is SQTIHQWPATLVQPVGSPLSLECTVEGTSNPNLYWYRQAAGRGLQLLFYSVGIGQISSEVPQNLSASRPQDRQFILSSKKLLLSDSGFYLCAVSGTGGSYGYTFGSGTRLTVV.

This clone was seen more than once but under ten times. Read sequence stops 3 residues before the CDR3 end, and the germline J gene provides the missing end. V and J are TRBV5-1 and TRBJ2-3, with a tentative D call TRBD1 (5 bases). The CDR3 extends over 15 amino acids. Germline loops: CDR1 SGHRS, CDR2 YFSETQ. V was clipped by 4 bases and J by 2 bases, with 14 bases between them. CDR3 sequence reads: CASSPLRVPTDTQYF. CDR3 DNA (partial): TGCGCCAGCAGCCCGCTCAGGGTTCCCACAGATACG.